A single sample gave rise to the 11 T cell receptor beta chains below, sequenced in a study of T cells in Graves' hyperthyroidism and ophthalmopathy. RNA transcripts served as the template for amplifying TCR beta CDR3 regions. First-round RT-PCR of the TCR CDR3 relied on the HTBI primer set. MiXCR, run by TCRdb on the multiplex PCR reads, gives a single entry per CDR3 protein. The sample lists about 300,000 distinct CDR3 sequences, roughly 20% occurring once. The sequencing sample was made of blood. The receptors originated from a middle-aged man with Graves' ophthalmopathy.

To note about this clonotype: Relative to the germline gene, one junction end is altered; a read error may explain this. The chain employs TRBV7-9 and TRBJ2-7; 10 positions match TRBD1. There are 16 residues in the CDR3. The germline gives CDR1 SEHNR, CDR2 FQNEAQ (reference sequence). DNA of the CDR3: TGTGTCAGCAGCACCGAGGGACAGGGGATGTCCTACGAGCAGTACTTC. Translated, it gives CVSSTEGQGMSYEQYF.

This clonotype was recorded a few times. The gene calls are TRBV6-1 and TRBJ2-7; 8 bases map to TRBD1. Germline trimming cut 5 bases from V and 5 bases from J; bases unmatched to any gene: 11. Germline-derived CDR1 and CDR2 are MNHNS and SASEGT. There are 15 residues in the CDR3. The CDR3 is CASSFSFRTGNEQYF. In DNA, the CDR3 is TGTGCCAGCAGTTTCTCATTCCGGACAGGGAACGAGCAGTACTTC.

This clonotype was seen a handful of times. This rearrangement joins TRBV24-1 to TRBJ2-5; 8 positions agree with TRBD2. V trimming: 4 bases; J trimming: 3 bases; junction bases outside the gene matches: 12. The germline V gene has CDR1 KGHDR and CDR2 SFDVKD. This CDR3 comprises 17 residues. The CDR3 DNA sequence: TGTGCCACCAGTGAGTCAGGCGCGGGGGGATTTAAAGAGACCCAGTACTTC. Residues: CATSESGAGGFKETQYF.

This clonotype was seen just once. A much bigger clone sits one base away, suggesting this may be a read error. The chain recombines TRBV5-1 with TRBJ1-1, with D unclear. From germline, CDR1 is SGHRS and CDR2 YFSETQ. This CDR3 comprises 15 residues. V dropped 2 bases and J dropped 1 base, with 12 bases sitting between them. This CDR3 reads CASSFRPSTNTEAFF. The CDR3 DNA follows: TGCGCCAGCAGCTTCCGGCCATCCACGAACACTGAAGCTTTCTTT.

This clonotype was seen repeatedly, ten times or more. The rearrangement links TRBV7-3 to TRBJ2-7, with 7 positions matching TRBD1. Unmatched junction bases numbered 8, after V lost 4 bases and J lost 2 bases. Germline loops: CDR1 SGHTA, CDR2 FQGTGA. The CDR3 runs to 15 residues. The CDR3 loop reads CASSSAPGQPYEQYF. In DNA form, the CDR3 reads TGTGCCAGCAGCTCCGCTCCGGGACAGCCCTACGAGCAGTACTTC.

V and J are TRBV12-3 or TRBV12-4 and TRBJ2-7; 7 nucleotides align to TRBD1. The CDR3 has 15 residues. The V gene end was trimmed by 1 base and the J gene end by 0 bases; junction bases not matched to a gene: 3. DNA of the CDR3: TGTGCCAGCAGTTTAGGGGACAGACTCTCCTACGAGCAGTACTTC. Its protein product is CASSLGDRLSYEQYF.

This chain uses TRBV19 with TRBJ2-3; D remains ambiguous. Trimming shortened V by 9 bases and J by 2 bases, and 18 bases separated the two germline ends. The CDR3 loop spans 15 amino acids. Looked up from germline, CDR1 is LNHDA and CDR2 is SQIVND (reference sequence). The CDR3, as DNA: TGTGCCAGCCCACCCTCGCAGGAACTCACAGATACGCAGTATTTT. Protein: CASPPSQELTDTQYF.

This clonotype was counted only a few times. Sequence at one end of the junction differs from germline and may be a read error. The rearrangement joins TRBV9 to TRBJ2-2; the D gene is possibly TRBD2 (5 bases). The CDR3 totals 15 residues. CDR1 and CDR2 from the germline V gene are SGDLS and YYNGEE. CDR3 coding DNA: TGTGCCAGCACCGTAGGGAGTACGAACACCGGGGAGCTGTTTTTT. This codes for CASTVGSTNTGELFF.

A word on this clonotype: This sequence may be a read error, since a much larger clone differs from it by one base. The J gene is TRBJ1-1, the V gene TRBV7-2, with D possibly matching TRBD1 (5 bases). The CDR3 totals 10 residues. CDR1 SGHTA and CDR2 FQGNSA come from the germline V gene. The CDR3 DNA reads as TGTGCCGGCAGTCCCGGGGGAGCTTTCTTT. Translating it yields CAGSPGGAFF. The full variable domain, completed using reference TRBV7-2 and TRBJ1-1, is GAGVSQSPSNKVTEKGKDVELRCDPISGHTALYWYRQSLGQGLEFLIYFQGNSAPDKSGLPSDRFSAERTGGSVSTLTIQRTQQEDSAVYLCAGSPGGAFFGQGTRLTVV.

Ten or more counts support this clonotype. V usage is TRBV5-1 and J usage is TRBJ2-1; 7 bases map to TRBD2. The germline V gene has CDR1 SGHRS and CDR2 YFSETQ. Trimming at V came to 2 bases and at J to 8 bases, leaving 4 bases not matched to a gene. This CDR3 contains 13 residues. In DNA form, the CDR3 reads TGCGCCAGCAGCTTTGGGGGGGTCGATGAGCAGTTCTTC. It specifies CASSFGGVDEQFF. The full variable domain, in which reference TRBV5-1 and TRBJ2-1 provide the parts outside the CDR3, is KAGVTQTPRYLIKTRGQQVTLSCSPISGHRSVSWYQQTPGQGLQFLFEYFSETQRNKGNFPGRFSGRQFSNSRSEMNVSTLELGDSALYLCASSFGGVDEQFFGPGTRLTVL.

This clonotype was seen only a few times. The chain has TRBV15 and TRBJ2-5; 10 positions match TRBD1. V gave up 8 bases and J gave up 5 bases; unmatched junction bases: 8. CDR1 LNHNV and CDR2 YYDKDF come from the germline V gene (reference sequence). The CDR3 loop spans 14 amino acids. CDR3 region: CATGDRGREETQYF. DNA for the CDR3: TGTGCCACCGGCGACAGGGGGCGGGAGGAGACCCAGTACTTC. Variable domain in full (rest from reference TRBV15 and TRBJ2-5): DAMVIQNPRYQVTQFGKPVTLSCSQTLNHNVMYWYQQKSSQAPKLLFHYYDKDFNNEADTPDNFQSRRPNTSFCFLDIRSPGLGDTAMYLCATGDRGREETQYFGPGTRLLVL.